The rows below give T cell receptor beta chains drawn from one sample of a study of somatic mutations in cytotoxic T cells in rheumatoid arthritis. The assay was immunoSEQ multiplex PCR, and TCRdb's table has in-frame clones only and misses some. The data contain approximately 24,000 clones, approximately 73% of them singletons. Sequenced sample: CD8+ T cells sorted from blood. The receptor source for this set is a woman aged 18 to 35 in good health. Each CDR3 is given with its conserved first and last residue.

V gene,J gene,CDR3 protein
TRBV28,TRBJ1-3,CASSFFGVDGGNTIYF
TRBV28,TRBJ2-1,CASSFRRQLPNNEQFF
TRBV7-6,TRBJ2-1,CASSPGTLDFNEQFF
TRBV9,TRBJ2-5,CASSASGGIAETQYF
TRBV9,TRBJ1-3,CASSVGGAGNTIYF
TRBV9,TRBJ2-3,CASSPYSGYTDTQYF
TRBV7-7,TRBJ1-2,CASSQGQGYGYTF
TRBV7-9,TRBJ1-2,CASSLPGQGYYGYTF
TRBV30,TRBJ2-7,CAWSTDRAHEQYF
TRBV15,TRBJ2-1,CATSTQRVWVGNEQFF
TRBV9,TRBJ2-7,CASSVQWGPTYEQYF
TRBV4-1,TRBJ1-2,CASSQSSGNYGYTF
TRBV27,TRBJ2-2,CASSLFSPKTGELFF
TRBV29-1,TRBJ2-7,CSVERTGYYEQYF
TRBV28,TRBJ2-1,CASSLEASYNEQFF
TRBV7-9,TRBJ2-2,CASSGPGGNTGELFF
TRBV15,TRBJ1-5,CATSRSGQGGQPQHF
TRBV29-1,TRBJ1-1,CSVEDRGWGNTEAFF
TRBV19,TRBJ2-7,CASSISLAVYEQYF
TRBV9,TRBJ1-5,CASSVSLNQPQHF
TRBV6-1,TRBJ1-5,CASKDRAQHF
TRBV19,TRBJ1-5,CASGSGIQPQHF
TRBV7-2,TRBJ2-1,CAEDRGNEQFF
TRBV4-1,TRBJ2-1,CASSHPGLGANEQFF
TRBV29-1,TRBJ2-7,CSVRTGSYEQYF
TRBV2,TRBJ2-7,CASSDAGWGEQYF
TRBV11-2,NA,CASSFRPGQGFHEQYF
TRBV28,TRBJ2-1,CASSLGREALYNEQFF
TRBV2,TRBJ1-5,CASSVWDKNQPQHF
TRBV7-6,TRBJ2-1,CASSAGGYGEQFF
TRBV28,TRBJ2-3,CASSHDRSTDTQYF
TRBV19,TRBJ2-3,CASTSLAGGPGDTQYF
TRBV28,TRBJ1-2,CASSPGTGRAYGYTF
TRBV9,TRBJ2-3,CASSGGWGGQGTDTQYF
TRBV5-8,TRBJ1-4,CATLGGAGTNEKLFF
TRBV14,TRBJ2-1,CASSRRQGSSYNEQFF
TRBV5-1,TRBJ1-5,CASSPLGGNQPQHF
TRBV30,TRBJ2-1,CAWSVNSYNEQFF
TRBV13,TRBJ1-2,CASSSTLRGGYTF
TRBV27,TRBJ2-7,CASSNSGSMTYEQYF
TRBV27,TRBJ1-4,CASSLSTQGGEKLFF
TRBV6-5,TRBJ2-2,CASALGTENTGELFF
TRBV7-6,TRBJ1-4,CASSLTGGRFEKLFF